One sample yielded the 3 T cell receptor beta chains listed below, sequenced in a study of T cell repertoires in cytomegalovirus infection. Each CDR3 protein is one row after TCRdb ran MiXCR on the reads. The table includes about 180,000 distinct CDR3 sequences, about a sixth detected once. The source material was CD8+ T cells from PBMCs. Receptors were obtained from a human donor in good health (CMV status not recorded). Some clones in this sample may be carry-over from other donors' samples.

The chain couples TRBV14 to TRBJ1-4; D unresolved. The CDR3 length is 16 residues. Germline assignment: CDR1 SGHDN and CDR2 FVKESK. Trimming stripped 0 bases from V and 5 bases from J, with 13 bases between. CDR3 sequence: CASSQEEWTVNEKLFF. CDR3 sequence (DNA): TGTGCCAGCAGCCAAGAAGAATGGACGGTGAATGAAAAACTGTTTTTT.

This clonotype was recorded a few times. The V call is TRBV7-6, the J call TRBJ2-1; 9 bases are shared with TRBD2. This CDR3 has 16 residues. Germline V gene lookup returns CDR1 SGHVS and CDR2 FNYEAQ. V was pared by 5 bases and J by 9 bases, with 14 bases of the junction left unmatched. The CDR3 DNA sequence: TGTGCCAGCAGCCCCTTTTCCGGCGGGGGGGCCGGTGAGCAGTTCTTC. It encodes CASSPFSGGGAGEQFF.

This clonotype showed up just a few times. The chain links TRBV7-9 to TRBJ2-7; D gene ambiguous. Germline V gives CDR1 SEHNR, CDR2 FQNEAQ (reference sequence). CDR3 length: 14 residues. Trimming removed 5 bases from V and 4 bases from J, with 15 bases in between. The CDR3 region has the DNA TGTGCCAGCAGCCCTAGGACGGAGCTTTACGAGCAGTACTTC. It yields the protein CASSPRTELYEQYF.